This T cell receptor beta chain was sequenced for a study of CD8 T cells in ankylosing spondylitis. Study-wide findings and caveats: Disease-associated clones were CD8+ and fairly uncommon in peripheral blood. As reported, disease-linked clones showed significant enrichment in matched ankylosing spondylitis synovial fluid. There were earlier reports of some motif variants in reactive arthritis synovial fluid and blood. A TCR beta motif of roughly eight highly homologous variants appeared characteristic of ankylosing spondylitis blood.

Germline values: CDR1 SGHTA, CDR2 FQGNSA. The CDR3 runs to 15 residues. With 4 bases clipped from V and 6 bases from J, the junction kept 12 bases outside the gene matches. Quantitative 5'-RACE was performed with molecular barcodes, and it yielded the TCR beta libraries. TCRdb reanalysed the 5' RACE reads using MiXCR and keeps one entry per CDR3 protein. Of approximately 400,000 distinct CDR3 sequences detected, 15% to 20% appear once; the ten largest clones hold 0.85% to 1.3%. On this clonotype: Its target is not known.

The rearrangement uses TRBV7-2 and TRBJ2-7; 7 bases are shared with TRBD1. The sequence was obtained from a male donor with ankylosing spondylitis. Input material: blood, either unsorted or a sorted T cell fraction (not recorded which). The chain's CDR3 is CASSSRQGVVAEQYF. CDR3 DNA: TGTGCCAGCAGCTCCCGACAGGGCGTGGTAGCCGAGCAGTACTTC.